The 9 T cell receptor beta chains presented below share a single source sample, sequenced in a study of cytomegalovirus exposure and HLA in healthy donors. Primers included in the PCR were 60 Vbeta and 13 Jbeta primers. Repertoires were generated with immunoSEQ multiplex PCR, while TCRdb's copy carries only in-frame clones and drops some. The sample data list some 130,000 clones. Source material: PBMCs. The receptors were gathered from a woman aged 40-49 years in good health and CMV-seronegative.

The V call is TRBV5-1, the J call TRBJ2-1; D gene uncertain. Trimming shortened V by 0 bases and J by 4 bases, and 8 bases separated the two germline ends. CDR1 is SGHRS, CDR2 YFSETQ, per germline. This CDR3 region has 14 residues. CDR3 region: CASSLATVYNEQFF. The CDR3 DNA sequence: TGCGCCAGCAGCTTGGCCACGGTGTACAATGAGCAGTTCTTC.

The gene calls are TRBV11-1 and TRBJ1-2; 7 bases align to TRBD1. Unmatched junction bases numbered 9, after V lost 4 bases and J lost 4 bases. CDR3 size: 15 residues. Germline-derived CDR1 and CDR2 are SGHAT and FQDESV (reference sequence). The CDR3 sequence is CASSSGPGQPYGYTF. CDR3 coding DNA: TGTGCCAGCAGCTCGGGCCCGGGACAGCCCTATGGCTACACCTTC.

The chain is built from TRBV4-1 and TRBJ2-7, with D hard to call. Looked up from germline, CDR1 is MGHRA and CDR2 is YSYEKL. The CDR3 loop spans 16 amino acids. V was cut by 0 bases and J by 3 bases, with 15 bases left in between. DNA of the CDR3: TGCGCCAGCAGCCAAGAACAACAGAACAATATCTACGAGCAGTACGTC. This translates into CASSQEQQNNIYEQYV.

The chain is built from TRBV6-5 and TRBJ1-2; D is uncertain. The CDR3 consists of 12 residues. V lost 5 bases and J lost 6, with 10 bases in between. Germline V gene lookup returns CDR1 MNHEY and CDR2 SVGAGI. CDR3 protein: CASSAGYNGYTF. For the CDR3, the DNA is TGTGCCAGCAGTGCGGGGTACAATGGCTACACCTTC.

CDR3 amino acids: CASSQVINRADNSPLHF. The CDR3 DNA follows: TGTGCCAGCAGCCAAGTGATCAACAGGGCGGATAATTCACCCCTCCACTTT. The V call is TRBV4-2, the J call TRBJ1-6; weak D call: TRBD1 (6 bases). The CDR3 is 17 residues long. Germline values: CDR1 LGHNA, CDR2 YNFKEQ. Trimming took 1 base from V and 5 from J, leaving 15 bases between them.

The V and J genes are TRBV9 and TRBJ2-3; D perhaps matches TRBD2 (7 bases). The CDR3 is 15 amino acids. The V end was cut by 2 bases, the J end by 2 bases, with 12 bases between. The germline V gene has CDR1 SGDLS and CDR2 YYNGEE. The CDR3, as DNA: TGTGCCAGCAGCGTGGCGGGGGCCAACACAGATACGCAGTATTTT. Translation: CASSVAGANTDTQYF.

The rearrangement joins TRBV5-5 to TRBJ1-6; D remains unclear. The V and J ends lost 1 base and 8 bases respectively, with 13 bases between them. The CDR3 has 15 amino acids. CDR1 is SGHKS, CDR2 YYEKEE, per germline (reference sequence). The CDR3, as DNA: TGTGCCAGCAGCTTGACCGGCGGCTCCGATTCACCCCTCCACTTT. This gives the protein CASSLTGGSDSPLHF.

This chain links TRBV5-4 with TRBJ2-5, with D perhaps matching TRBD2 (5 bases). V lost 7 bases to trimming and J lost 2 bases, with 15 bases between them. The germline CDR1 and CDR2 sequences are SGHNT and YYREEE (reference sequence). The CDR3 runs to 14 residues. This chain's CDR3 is CASGEGGSQETQYF. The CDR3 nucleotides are TGTGCCAGCGGTGAGGGCGGATCACAAGAGACCCAGTACTTC.

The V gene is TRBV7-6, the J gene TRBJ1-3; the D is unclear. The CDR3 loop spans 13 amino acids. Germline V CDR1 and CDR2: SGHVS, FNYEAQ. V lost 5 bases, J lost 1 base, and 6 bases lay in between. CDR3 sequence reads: CASSPGSGNTIYF. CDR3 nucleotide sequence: TGTGCCAGCAGCCCAGGATCTGGAAACACCATATATTTT. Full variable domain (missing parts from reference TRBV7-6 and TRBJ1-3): GAGVSQSPRYKVTKRGQDVALRCDPISGHVSLYWYRQALGQGPEFLTYFNYEAQQDKSGLPNDRFSAERPEGSISTLTIQRTEQRDSAMYRCASSPGSGNTIYFGEGSWLTVV.